Below, 5 T cell receptor beta chains from the same sample are listed, as sequenced in a study of technical replicates of blood from four donors. Clones were sequenced by immunoSEQ multiplex PCR, and TCRdb holds only the in-frame ones, with some missing. The sample lists 55,000 to 80,000 clones; around 92% were seen once. Sequencing input: T cells isolated from PBMCs. These TCRs come from a human donor in good health.

The chain links TRBV30 to TRBJ1-1; no definite D call. Trimming removed 0 bases from V and 11 bases from J, with 16 bases in between. The CDR3 extends over 13 amino acids. Per germline, CDR1 GTSNPN and CDR2 SVGIG (reference sequence). The CDR3 coding sequence is TGTGCCTGGAGTGTCGAGAGGGCAGGCGGGGCTTTCTTT. Residues: CAWSVERAGGAFF. Complete variable domain (other parts from reference TRBV30 and TRBJ1-1): SQTIHQWPATLVQPVGSPLSLECTVEGTSNPNLYWYRQAAGRGLQLLFYSVGIGQISSEVPQNLSASRPQDRQFILSSKKLLLSDSGFYLCAWSVERAGGAFFGQGTRLTVV.

The chain recombines TRBV19 with TRBJ1-2, with 9 bases aligning to TRBD1. With 4 bases clipped from V and 1 base from J, the junction kept 7 bases outside the gene matches. This CDR3 is built from 16 residues. The V gene's germline CDR1 is LNHDA and CDR2 SQIVND (reference sequence). CDR3 loop: CASSKGQGSFNYGYTF. CDR3 coding DNA: TGTGCCAGTAGTAAAGGACAGGGGAGTTTTAACTATGGCTACACCTTC.

The chain carries TRBV5-4 and TRBJ2-1; 7 positions agree with TRBD2. This CDR3 contains 14 residues. After removal of 6 bases from V and 2 bases from J, the junction contained 5 bases not matched to a gene. Per the germline V gene, CDR1 is SGHNT and CDR2 is YYREEE (reference sequence). CDR3 in DNA: TGTGCCAGCACCTGGGAGGGACCCTACAATGAGCAGTTCTTC. It yields the protein CASTWEGPYNEQFF.

The chain employs TRBV7-2 and TRBJ2-3; D possibly corresponds to TRBD2 (5 bases). Germline CDR1 SGHTA, CDR2 FQGNSA. The V and J ends lost 1 base and 6 bases respectively, with 14 bases between them. This CDR3 has 15 residues. DNA of the CDR3: TGTGCCAGCAGCTTAGAAGGGAGAGTCTCCGATACGCAGTATTTT. Translated, it gives CASSLEGRVSDTQYF. Drawing the rest from reference TRBV7-2 and TRBJ2-3, the complete variable domain is GAGVSQSPSNKVTEKGKDVELRCDPISGHTALYWYRQSLGQGLEFLIYFQGNSAPDKSGLPSDRFSAERTGGSVSTLTIQRTQQEDSAVYLCASSLEGRVSDTQYFGPGTRLTVL.

The chain carries TRBV6-5 and TRBJ2-3; D not certain. The V end lost 5 bases, the J end lost 4 bases, and 7 bases lay between the germline ends. The length of the CDR3 is 12 residues. The germline gives CDR1 MNHEY, CDR2 SVGAGI. The CDR3 DNA reads as TGTGCCAGCAGTAACACAGCAGATACGCAGTATTTT. Translating gives CASSNTADTQYF.